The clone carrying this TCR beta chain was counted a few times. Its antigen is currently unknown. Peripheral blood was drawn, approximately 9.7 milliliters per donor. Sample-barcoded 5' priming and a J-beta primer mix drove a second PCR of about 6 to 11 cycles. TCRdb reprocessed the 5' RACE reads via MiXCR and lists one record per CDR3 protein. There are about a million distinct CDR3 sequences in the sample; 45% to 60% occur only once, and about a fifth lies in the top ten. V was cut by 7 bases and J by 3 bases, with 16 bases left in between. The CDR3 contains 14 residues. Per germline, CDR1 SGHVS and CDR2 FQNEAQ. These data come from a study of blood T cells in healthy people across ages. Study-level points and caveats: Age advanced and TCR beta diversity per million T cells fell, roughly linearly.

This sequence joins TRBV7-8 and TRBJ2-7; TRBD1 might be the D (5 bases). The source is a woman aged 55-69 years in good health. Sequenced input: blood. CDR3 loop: CASTKKGPDYEQYF. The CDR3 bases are TGTGCCAGCACCAAAAAGGGGCCCGACTACGAGCAGTACTTC.